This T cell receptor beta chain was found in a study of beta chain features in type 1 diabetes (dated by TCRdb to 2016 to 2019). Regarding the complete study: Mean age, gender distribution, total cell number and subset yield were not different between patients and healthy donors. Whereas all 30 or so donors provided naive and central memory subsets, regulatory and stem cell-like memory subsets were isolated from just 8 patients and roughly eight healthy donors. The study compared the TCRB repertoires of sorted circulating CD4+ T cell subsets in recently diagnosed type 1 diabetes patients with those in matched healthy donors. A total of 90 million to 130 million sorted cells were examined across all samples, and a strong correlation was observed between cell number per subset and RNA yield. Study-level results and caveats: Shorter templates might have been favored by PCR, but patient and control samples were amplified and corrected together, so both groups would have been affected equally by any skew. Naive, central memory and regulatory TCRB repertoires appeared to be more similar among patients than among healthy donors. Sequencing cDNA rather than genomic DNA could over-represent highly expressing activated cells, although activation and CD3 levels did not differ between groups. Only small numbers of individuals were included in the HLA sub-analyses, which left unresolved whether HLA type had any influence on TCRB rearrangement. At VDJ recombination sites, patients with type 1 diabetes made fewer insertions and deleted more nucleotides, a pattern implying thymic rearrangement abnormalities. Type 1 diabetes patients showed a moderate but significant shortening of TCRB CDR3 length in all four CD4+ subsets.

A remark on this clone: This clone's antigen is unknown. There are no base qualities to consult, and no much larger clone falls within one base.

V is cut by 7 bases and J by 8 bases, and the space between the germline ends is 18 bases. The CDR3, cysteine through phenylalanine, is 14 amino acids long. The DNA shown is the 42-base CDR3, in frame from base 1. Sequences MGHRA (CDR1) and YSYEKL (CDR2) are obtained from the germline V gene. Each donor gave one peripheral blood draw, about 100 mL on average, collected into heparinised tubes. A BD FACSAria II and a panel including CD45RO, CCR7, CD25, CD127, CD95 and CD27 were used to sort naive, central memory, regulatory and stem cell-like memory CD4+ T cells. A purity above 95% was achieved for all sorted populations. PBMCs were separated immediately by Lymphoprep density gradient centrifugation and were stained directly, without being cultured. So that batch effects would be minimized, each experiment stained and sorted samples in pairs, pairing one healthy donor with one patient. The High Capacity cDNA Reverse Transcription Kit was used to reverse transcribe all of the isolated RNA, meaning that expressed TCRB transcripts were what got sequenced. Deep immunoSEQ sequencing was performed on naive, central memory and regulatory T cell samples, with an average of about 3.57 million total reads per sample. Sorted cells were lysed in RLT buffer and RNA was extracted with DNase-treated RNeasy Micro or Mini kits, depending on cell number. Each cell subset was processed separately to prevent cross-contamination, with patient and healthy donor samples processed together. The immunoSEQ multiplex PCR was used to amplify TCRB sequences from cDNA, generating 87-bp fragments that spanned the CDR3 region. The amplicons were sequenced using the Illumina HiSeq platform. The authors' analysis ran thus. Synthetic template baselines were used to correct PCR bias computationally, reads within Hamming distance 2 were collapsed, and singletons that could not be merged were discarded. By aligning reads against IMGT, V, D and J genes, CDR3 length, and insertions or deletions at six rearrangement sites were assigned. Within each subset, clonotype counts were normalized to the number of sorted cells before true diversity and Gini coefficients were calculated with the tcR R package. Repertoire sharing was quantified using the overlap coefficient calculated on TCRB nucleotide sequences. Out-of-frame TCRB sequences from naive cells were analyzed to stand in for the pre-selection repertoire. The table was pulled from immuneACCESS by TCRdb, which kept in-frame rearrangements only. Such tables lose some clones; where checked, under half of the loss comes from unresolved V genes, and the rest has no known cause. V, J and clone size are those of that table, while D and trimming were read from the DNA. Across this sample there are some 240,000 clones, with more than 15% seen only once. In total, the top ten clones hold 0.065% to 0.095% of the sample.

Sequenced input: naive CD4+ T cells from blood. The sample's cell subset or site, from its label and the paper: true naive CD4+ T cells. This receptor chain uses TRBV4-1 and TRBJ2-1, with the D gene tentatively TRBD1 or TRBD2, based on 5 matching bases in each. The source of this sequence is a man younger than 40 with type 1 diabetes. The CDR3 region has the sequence CASKGRKLWDEQFF. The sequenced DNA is TGCGCCAGCAAGGGGAGAAAACTGTGGGATGAGCAGTTCTTC.